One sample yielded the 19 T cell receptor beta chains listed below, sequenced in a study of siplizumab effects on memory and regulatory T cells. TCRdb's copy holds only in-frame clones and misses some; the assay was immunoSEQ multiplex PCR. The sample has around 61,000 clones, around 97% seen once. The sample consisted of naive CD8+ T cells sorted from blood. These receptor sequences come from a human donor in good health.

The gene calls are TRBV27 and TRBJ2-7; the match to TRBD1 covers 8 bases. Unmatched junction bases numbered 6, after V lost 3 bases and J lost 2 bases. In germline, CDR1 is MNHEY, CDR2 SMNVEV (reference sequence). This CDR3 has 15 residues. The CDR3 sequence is CASSFRGLPAYEQYF. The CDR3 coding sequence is TGTGCCAGCAGTTTCAGGGGGCTTCCGGCCTACGAGCAGTACTTC.

The CDR3 here is CASSQELSVQETQYF. DNA of the CDR3: TGCGCCAGCAGCCAAGAATTGTCGGTTCAAGAGACCCAGTACTTC. The gene calls are TRBV4-3 and TRBJ2-5; D is ambiguous. The germline V gene encodes CDR1 LGHNA and CDR2 YSLEER. Trimming stripped 0 bases from V and 2 bases from J, with 10 bases between. The CDR3 totals 15 residues.

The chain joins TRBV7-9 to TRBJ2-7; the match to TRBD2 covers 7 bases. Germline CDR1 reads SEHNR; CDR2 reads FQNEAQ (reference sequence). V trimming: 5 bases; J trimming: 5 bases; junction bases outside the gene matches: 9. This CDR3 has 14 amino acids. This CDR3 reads CASSGVAGAHEQYF. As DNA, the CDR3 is TGTGCCAGCAGCGGGGTCGCGGGAGCTCACGAGCAGTACTTC.

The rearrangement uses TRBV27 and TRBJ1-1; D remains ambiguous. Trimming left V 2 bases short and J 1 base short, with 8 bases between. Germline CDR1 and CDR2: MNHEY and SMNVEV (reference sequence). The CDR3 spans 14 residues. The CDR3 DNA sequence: TGTGCCAGCAGTTTAATGGGCGGGAACACTGAAGCTTTCTTT. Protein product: CASSLMGGNTEAFF.

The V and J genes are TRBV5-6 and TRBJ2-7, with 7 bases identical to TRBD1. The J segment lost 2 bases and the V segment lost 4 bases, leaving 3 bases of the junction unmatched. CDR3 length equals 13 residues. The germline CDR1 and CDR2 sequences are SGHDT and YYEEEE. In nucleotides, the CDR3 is TGTGCCAGCAGCACAACAGGGGCCTACGAGCAGTACTTC. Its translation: CASSTTGAYEQYF.

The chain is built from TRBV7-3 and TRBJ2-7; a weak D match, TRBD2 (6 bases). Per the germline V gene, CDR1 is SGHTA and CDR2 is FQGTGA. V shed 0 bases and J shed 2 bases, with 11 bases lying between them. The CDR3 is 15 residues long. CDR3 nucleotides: TGTGCCAGCAGCTTAACGGGACTCAGTCCCTACGAGCAGTACTTC. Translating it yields CASSLTGLSPYEQYF.

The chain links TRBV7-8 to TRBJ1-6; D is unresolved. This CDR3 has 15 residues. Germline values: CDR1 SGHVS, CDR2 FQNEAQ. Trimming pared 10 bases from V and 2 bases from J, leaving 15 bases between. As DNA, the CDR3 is TGTGCCACTTCCGCTGGGGTGCCCTATAATTCACCCCTCCACTTT. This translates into CATSAGVPYNSPLHF.

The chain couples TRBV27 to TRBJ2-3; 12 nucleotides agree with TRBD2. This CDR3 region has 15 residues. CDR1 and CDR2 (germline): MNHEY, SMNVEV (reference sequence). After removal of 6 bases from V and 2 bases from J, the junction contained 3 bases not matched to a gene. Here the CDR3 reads CASRTSGSPTDTQYF. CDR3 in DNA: TGTGCCAGCAGGACTAGCGGGAGTCCCACAGATACGCAGTATTTT.

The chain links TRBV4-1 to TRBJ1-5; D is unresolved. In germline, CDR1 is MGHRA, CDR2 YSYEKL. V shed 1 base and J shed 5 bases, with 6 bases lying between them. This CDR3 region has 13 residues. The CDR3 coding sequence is TGCGCCAGCAGCCAAGCCTTGCATCAGCCCCAGCATTTT. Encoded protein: CASSQALHQPQHF.

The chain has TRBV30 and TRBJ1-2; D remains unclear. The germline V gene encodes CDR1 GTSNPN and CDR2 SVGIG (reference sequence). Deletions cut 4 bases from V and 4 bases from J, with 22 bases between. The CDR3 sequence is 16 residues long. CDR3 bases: TGTGCCTGGAATGAGGGTAATGGAATACTGATCTATGGCTACACCTTC. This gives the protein CAWNEGNGILIYGYTF. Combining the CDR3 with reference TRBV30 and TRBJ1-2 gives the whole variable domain SQTIHQWPATLVQPVGSPLSLECTVEGTSNPNLYWYRQAAGRGLQLLFYSVGIGQISSEVPQNLSASRPQDRQFILSSKKLLLSDSGFYLCAWNEGNGILIYGYTFGSGTRLTVV.

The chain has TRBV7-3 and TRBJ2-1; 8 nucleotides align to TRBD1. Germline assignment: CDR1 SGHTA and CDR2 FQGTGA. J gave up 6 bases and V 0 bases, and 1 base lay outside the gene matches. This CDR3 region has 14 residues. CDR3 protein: CASSLTTGVNEQFF. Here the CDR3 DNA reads TGTGCCAGCAGCTTAACGACAGGGGTCAATGAGCAGTTCTTC.

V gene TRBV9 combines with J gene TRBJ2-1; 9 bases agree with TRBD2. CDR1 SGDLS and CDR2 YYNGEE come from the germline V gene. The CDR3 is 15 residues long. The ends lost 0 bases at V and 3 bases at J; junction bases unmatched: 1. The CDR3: CASSVGGRGYNEQFF. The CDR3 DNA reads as TGTGCCAGCAGCGTAGGCGGGAGGGGCTACAATGAGCAGTTCTTC.

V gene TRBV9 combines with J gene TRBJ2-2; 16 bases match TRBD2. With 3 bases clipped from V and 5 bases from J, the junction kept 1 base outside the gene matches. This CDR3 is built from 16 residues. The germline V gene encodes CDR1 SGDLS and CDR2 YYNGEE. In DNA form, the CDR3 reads TGTGCCAGCAGCGAGGGACTAGCGGGAGGGACCGGGGAGCTGTTTTTT. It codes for CASSEGLAGGTGELFF.

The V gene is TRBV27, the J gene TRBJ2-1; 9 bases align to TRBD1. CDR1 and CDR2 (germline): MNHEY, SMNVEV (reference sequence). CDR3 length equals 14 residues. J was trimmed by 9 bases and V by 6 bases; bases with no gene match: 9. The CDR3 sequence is CASRWETGGFEQFF. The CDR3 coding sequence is TGTGCCAGCAGGTGGGAGACAGGGGGTTTTGAGCAGTTCTTC.

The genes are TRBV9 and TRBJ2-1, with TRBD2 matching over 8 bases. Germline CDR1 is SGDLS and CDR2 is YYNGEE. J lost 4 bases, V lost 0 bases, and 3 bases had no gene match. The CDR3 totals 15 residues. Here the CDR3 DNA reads TGTGCCAGCAGCGTAGTGGGACTAGGTTACAATGAGCAGTTCTTC. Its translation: CASSVVGLGYNEQFF. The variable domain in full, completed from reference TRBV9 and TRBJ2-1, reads DSGVTQTPKHLITATGQRVTLRCSPRSGDLSVYWYQQSLDQGLQFLIQYYNGEERAKGNILERFSAQQFPDLHSELNLSSLELGDSALYFCASSVVGLGYNEQFFGPGTRLTVL.

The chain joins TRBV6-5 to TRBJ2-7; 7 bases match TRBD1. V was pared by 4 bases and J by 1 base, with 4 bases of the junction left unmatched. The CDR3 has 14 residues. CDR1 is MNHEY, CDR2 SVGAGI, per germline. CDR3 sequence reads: CASSSRDRSYEQYF. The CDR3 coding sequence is TGTGCCAGCAGTTCCCGGGACAGATCCTACGAGCAGTACTTC.

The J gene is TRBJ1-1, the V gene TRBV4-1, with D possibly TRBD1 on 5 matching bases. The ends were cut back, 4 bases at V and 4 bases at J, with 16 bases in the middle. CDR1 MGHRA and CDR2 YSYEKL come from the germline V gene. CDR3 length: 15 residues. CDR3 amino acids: CASSLVHIGTTEAFF. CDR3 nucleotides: TGCGCCAGCAGCCTAGTTCACATAGGGACCACTGAAGCTTTCTTT.

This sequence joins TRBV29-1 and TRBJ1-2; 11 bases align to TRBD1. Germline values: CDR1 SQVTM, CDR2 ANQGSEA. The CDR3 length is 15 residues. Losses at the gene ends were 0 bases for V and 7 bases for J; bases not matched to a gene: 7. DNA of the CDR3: TGCAGCGTTGAAGACTTAGGACAGGGGGCGAGTGGCTACACCTTC. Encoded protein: CSVEDLGQGASGYTF.

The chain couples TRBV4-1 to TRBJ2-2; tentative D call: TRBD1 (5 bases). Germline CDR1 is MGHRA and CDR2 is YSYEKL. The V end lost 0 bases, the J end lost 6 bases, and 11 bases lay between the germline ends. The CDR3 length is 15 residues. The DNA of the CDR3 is TGCGCCAGCAGCCAAGACCCCCCAGGGCCCGGGGAGCTGTTTTTT. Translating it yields CASSQDPPGPGELFF.